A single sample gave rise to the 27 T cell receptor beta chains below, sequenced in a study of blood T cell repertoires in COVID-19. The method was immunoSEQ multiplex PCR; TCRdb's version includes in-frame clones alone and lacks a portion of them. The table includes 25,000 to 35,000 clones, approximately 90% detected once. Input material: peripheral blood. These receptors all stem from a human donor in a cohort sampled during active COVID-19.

The CDR3 region has the DNA TGTGCCAGCAGCGTAGGGGCAGGGAACACTGAAGCTTTCTTT. It yields the protein CASSVGAGNTEAFF. The rearrangement uses TRBV9 and TRBJ1-1; D not resolved. The V end was cut by 0 bases, the J end by 1 base, with 7 bases between. This CDR3 is 14 amino acids long. The V gene's germline CDR1 is SGDLS and CDR2 YYNGEE.

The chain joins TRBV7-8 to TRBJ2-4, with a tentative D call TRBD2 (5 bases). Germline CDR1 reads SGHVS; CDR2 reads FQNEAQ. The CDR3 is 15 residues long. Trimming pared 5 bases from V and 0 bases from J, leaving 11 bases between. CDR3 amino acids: CASSTGGGAKNIQYF. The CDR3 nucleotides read TGTGCCAGCAGCACTGGTGGAGGAGCCAAAAACATTCAGTACTTC.

The chain's CDR3 is CASSTGQGYATEAFF. CDR3 coding DNA: TGTGCCAGTAGCACGGGACAGGGATATGCCACTGAAGCTTTCTTT. The chain uses TRBV19 and TRBJ1-1; 9 bases line up with TRBD1. The CDR3 extends over 15 amino acids. V was clipped by 6 bases and J by 4 bases; unmatched bases: 9. Germline CDR1 reads LNHDA; CDR2 reads SQIVND (reference sequence).

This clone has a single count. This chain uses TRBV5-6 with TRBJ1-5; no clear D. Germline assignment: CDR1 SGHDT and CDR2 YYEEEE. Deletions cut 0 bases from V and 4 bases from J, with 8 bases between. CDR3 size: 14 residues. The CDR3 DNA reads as TGTGCCAGCAGCTTGGCCACGGGGAATCAGCCCCAGCATTTT. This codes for CASSLATGNQPQHF.

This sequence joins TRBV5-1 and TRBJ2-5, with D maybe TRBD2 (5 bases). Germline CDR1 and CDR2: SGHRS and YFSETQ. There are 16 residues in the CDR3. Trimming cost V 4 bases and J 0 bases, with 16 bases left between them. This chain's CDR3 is CASSPLWRANQETQYF. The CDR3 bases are TGCGCCAGCAGCCCTCTTTGGCGGGCGAACCAAGAGACCCAGTACTTC.

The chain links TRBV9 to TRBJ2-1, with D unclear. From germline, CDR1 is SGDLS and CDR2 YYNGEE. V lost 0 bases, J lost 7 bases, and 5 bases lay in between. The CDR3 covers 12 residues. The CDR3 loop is CASSVGENEQFF. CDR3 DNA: TGTGCCAGCAGCGTAGGAGAAAATGAGCAGTTCTTC.

DNA for the CDR3: TGTGCCTGGAGTCAGGGGGCAAGCTACGAGCAGTACTTC. This translates into CAWSQGASYEQYF. V and J are TRBV30 and TRBJ2-7; 8 nucleotides match TRBD1. The CDR3 is made up of 13 amino acids. The trim removed 2 bases at V and 3 bases at J, leaving 3 bases unmatched. Germline V gene lookup returns CDR1 GTSNPN and CDR2 SVGIG (reference sequence).

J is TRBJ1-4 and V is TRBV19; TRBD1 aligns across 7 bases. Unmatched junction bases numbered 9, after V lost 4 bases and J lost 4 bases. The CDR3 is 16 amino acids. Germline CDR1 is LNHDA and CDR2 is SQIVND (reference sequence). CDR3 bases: TGTGCCAGTAGTAACCGACAGGGCGGCGGTAATGAAAAACTGTTTTTT. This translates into CASSNRQGGGNEKLFF.

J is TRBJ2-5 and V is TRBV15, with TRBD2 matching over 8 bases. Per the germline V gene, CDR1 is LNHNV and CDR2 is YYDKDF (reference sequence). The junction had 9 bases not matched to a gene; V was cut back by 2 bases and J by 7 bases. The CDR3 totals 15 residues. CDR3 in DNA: TGTGCCACCAGCAGATCGGGACTAGAGGGTGGGACCCAGTACTTC. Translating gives CATSRSGLEGGTQYF.

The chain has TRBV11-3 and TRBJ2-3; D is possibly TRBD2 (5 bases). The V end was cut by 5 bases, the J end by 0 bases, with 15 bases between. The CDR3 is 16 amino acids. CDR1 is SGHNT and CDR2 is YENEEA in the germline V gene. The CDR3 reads CASSPGVTTSTDTQYF. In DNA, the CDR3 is TGTGCCAGCAGCCCCGGGGTAACCACTAGCACAGATACGCAGTATTTT.

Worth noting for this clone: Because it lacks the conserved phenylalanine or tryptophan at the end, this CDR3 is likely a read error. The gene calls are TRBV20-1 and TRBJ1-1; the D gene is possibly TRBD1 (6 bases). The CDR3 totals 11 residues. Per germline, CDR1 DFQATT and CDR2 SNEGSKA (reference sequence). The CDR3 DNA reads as TGCAGCACAAGGGGGGGCACTGAAGCTTTCCTT. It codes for CSTRGGTEAFL.

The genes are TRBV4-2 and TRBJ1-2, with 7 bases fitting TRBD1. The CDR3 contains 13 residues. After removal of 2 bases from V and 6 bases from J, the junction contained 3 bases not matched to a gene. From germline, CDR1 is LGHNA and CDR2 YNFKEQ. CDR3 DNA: TGTGCCAGCAGCCAACCCACAGGGGATGGCTACACCTTC. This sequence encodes CASSQPTGDGYTF.

CDR3 in amino acids: CASSDGLGGGYTF. The CDR3 nucleotides are TGTGCCAGCAGTGATGGGCTCGGTGGAGGCTACACCTTC. The rearrangement links TRBV6-1 to TRBJ1-2; D not resolved. The CDR3 spans 13 residues. The germline gives CDR1 MNHNS, CDR2 SASEGT. V gave up 3 bases and J gave up 8 bases, with 13 bases separating them.

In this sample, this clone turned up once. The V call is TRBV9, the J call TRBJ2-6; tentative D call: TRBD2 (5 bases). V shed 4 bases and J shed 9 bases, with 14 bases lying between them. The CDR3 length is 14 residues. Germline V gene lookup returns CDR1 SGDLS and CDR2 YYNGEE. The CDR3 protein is CASSFLGRDNVLTF. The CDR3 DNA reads TGTGCCAGCAGCTTCCTCGGACGGGACAACGTCCTGACTTTC.

The CDR3 DNA reads as TGCGCCAGCAGTGGTGGACAGCATTCTAACTATGGCTACACCTTC. This encodes CASSGGQHSNYGYTF. The chain recombines TRBV10-1 with TRBJ1-2; possible D gene TRBD1, 6 bases. V was pared by 4 bases and J by 0 bases, with 12 bases between. This CDR3 has 15 residues. CDR1 is WNHNN, CDR2 SYGVQD, per germline (reference sequence).

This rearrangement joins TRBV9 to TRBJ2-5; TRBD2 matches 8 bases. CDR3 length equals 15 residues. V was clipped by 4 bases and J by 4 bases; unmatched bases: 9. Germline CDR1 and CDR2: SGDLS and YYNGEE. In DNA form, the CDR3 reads TGTGCCAGCAGCCGTCGGGGGGGCCGGGGAGAGACCCAGTACTTC. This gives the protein CASSRRGGRGETQYF.

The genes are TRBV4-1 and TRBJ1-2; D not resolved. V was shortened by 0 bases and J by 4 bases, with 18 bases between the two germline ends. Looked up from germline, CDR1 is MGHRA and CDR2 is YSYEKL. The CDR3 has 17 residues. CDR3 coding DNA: TGCGCCAGCAGCCAAGATCCCGCGTATACCACCCTCTATGGCTACACCTTC. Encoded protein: CASSQDPAYTTLYGYTF.

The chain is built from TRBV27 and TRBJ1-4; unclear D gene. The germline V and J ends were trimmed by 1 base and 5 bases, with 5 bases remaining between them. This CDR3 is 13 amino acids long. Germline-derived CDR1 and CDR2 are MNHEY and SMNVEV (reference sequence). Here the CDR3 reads CASSLYENEKLFF. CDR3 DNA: TGTGCCAGCAGTTTATACGAGAATGAAAAACTGTTTTTT.

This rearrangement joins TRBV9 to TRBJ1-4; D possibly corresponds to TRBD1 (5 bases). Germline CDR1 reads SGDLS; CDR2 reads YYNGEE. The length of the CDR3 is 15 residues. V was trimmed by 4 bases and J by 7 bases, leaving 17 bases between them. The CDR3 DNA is TGTGCCAGCAGCCCGTGGGGAGGGGCGGGTGAAAAACTGTTTTTT. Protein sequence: CASSPWGGAGEKLFF.

The CDR3 region has the DNA TGTGCCAGCAGCGCGGAGGGGACTAGTATGCGGGGGCCGCAAGAGACCCAGTACTTC. Its protein is CASSAEGTSMRGPQETQYF. The chain couples TRBV9 to TRBJ2-5; 8 bases agree with TRBD2. CDR1 and CDR2 (germline): SGDLS, YYNGEE. The ends lost 3 bases at V and 2 bases at J; junction bases unmatched: 18. This CDR3 is 19 amino acids long.

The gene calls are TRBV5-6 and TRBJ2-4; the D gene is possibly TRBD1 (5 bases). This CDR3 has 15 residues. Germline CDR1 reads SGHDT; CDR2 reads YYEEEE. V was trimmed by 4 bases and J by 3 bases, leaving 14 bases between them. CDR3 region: CASSPLSGNKNIQYF. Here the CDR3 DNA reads TGTGCCAGCAGCCCCCTCTCAGGGAACAAAAACATTCAGTACTTC.

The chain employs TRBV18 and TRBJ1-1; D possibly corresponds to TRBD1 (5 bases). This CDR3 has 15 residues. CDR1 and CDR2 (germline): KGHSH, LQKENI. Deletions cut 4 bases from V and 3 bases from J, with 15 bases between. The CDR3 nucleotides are TGTGCCAGCTCACTACAAAACCCCAGGGACACTGAAGCTTTCTTT. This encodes CASSLQNPRDTEAFF.

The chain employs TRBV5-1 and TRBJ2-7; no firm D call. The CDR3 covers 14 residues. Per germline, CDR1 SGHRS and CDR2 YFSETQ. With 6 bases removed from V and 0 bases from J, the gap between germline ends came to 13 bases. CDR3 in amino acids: CASTDDFSSYEQYF. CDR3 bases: TGCGCCAGCACCGATGACTTTTCCTCCTACGAGCAGTACTTC.

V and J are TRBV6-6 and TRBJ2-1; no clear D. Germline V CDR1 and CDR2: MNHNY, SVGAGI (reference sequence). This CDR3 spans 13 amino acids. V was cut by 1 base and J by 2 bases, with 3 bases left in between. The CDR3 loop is CASSYYTYNEQFF. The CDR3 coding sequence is TGTGCCAGCAGTTACTACACCTACAATGAGCAGTTCTTC.

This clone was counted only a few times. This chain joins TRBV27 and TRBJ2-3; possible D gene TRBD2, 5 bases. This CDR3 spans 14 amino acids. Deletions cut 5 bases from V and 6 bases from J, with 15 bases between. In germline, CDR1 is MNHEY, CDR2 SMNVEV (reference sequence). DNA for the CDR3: TGTGCCAGCAGTCAGGCTTCGGGGTATGATACGCAGTATTTT. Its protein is CASSQASGYDTQYF.

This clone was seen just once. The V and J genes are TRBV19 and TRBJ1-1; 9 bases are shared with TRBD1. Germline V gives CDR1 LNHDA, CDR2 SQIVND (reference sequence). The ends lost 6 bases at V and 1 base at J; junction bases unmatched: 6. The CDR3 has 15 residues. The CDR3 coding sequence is TGTGCCAGTAGATCCGACAGGGGGAAGAACACTGAAGCTTTCTTT. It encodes CASRSDRGKNTEAFF.

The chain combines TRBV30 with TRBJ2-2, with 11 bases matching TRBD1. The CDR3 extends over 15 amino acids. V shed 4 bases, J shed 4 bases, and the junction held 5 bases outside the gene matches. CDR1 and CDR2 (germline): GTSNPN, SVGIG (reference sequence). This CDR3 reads CAWTGQGASTGELFF. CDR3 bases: TGTGCCTGGACTGGACAGGGGGCCAGCACCGGGGAGCTGTTTTTT.